This TCR beta chain was observed in a study of glioma-infiltrating T cells after dendritic cell vaccination (dated by TCRdb to the mid-2010s). In the study overall: The cohort comprised about 15 glioblastoma patients from Phase I and II dendritic cell vaccination trials, 9 newly diagnosed and 6 with recurrent disease. Between the early 2000s and the early 2010s, the patients were given dendritic cell vaccination pulsed with autologous tumor lysate. The vaccine consisted of monocyte-derived dendritic cells cultured less than 9 days with IL-4 and GM-CSF, then pulsed overnight with autologous tumor lysate. Each patient was given three intradermal dendritic cell vaccine injections, spaced two weeks apart, in the arm below the axilla. In glioblastoma patients vaccinated with dendritic cells, deep sequencing of TCR beta CDR3 regions served to measure tumor-infiltrating lymphocyte content and to compare repertoires between tumor and blood. TCR sequencing metrics, including TIL content and tumor-blood repertoire overlap, were correlated with survival after dendritic cell vaccination. Broad study findings and their caveats: Longer time to progression and overall survival after dendritic cell vaccination were predicted by higher estimated pretreatment TIL content. TCR clonality showed no direct relationship with survival, which suggests that a diverse polyclonal response may matter. The response model built on TCR overlap across three groups was characterized as speculative, with prospective validation still needed. The cohort was small and heterogeneous, only a few patients had full blood and tumor sets, and even fewer had initial-recurrent tumor pairs.

The CDR3 covers 14 residues, taking in both the cysteine and the phenylalanine. CDR3 DNA only is kept here, 42 bases in frame from base 1. For CDR1 and CDR2, the germline V gene lists MNHNS and SASEGT. V gives up 4 bases and J gives up 3 bases, and the segment between their germline ends measures 12 bases. A note on this clone: This clone's antigen is unknown. No much larger clonotype is one base removed from it; base qualities were not supplied.

Patients were selected on the basis of adequate residual fresh-frozen tumor tissue and more than two years of available survival data. None of the glioblastoma patients carried an isocitrate dehydrogenase mutation, although molecular status otherwise varied. PBMC were collected before vaccination, two weeks after the third vaccination, and at tumor progression if progression occurred. Genomic DNA was extracted with the Qiagen DNeasy Blood extraction Kit. Using the immunoSEQ assay, TCRB CDR3 regions were amplified from approximately 2.1 micrograms of genomic DNA, or from all available DNA when less than that was on hand. The multiplex PCR employed 60 forward primers targeting TCR V beta segments and 13 reverse primers targeting J beta segments. To estimate reads per starting template, synthetic control templates were spiked into each sample at limiting dilution. The Illumina HiSeq System generated 87 bp sequencing reads. Processing in the source paper ran as follows. PCR and sequencing errors were removed by merging closely related sequences with a nearest neighbor algorithm. TCR overlap was defined as the percentage of unique tumor TCR beta sequences that were also found in the peripheral blood of the same patient. TCRdb took over this immuneACCESS table, retaining in-frame rearrangements with V and J assigned. Such tables are incomplete; in checked studies, under half of the missing clones stem from an unresolved V gene, and the remainder is unexplained. That table supplies the V and J calls and clone size; D and trimming were determined from the DNA. In this sample the table shows about 96,000 clones, about 80% of which occur a single time. The leading ten clones occupy about 6.5% of the sample.

This clonotype was sampled from a human donor with glioblastoma. This sample comprised blood, obtained before dendritic cell vaccination. The chain couples TRBV6-1 to TRBJ1-2; the best D guess is TRBD1, with 5 bases matching. The sequenced DNA is TGTGCCAGCAGTGGGGGGAGGGAGTACTATGGCTACACCTTC. This is translated as CASSGGREYYGYTF.